The rows below give T cell receptor beta chains drawn from one sample of a study of T-cell memory formation after mild COVID-19. In TCRdb, the 5' RACE reads were re-called with MiXCR into one record per CDR3 protein. The sample lists under 600,000 distinct CDR3 sequences; 20% to 25% were seen once. Material: PBMCs or a T cell subset sorted from them (not recorded which). The source of these receptors is an adult woman who had mild COVID-19 (a few samples of this study predate the infection). Cell type and time point are not known. Both conserved end residues are part of each CDR3. The order of the fields is CDR3 length, J gene, D gene, clone size, V gene, CDR3 protein, CDR3 DNA. D genes are given only for firm matches. Clone size is given for some rows only: seen once, a few or many times, or a class if the clone is expanded.

len: 13
j_gene: TRBJ1-1
d_gene: NA
abundance: few
v_gene: TRBV7-2
CDR3aa: CASSTGTNTEAFF
CDR3nt: TGTGCCAGCAGTACAGGGACGAACACTGAAGCTTTCTTT

len: 19
j_gene: TRBJ2-2
d_gene: NA
abundance: few
v_gene: TRBV5-1
CDR3aa: CASSLARAGLPLNTGELFF
CDR3nt: TGCGCCAGCAGCCTCGCCAGGGCAGGCCTCCCTCTGAACACCGGGGAGCTGTTTTTT

len: 18
j_gene: TRBJ2-1
d_gene: TRBD1
abundance: NA
v_gene: TRBV5-4
CDR3aa: CASSTGQGAGSGRNEQFF
CDR3nt: TGTGCCAGCAGCACGGGGCAGGGGGCGGGTAGCGGAAGAAATGAGCAGTTCTTC

len: 14
j_gene: TRBJ2-3
d_gene: NA
abundance: NA
v_gene: TRBV6-2/TRBV6-3
CDR3aa: CASSSVARPDTQYF
CDR3nt: TGTGCCAGCAGTTCAGTAGCGAGACCAGATACGCAGTATTTT

len: 14
j_gene: TRBJ2-7
d_gene: TRBD2
abundance: few
v_gene: TRBV4-2
CDR3aa: CASSQTGLGYEQYF
CDR3nt: TGTGCCAGCAGCCAGACGGGACTAGGCTACGAGCAGTACTTC

len: 13
j_gene: TRBJ1-5
d_gene: NA
abundance: NA
v_gene: TRBV9
CDR3aa: CASSTGGRGAQHF
CDR3nt: TGTGCCAGCAGCACCGGGGGCCGTGGGGCCCAGCATTTT

len: 13
j_gene: TRBJ1-2
d_gene: NA
abundance: NA
v_gene: TRBV4-2
CDR3aa: CASSQEGNYGYTF
CDR3nt: TGTGCCAGCAGCCAAGAGGGCAACTATGGCTACACCTTC

len: 14
j_gene: TRBJ1-4
d_gene: NA
abundance: NA
v_gene: TRBV30
CDR3aa: CAWSVGNSNEKLFF
CDR3nt: TGTGCCTGGAGCGTAGGGAACTCTAATGAAAAACTGTTTTTT

len: 12
j_gene: TRBJ1-4
d_gene: NA
abundance: NA
v_gene: TRBV29-1
CDR3aa: CSVGYSEEKLFF
CDR3nt: TGCAGCGTTGGATACTCGGAGGAAAAACTGTTTTTT

len: 14
j_gene: TRBJ1-1
d_gene: TRBD1
abundance: NA
v_gene: TRBV6-2/TRBV6-3
CDR3aa: CASNGQEMNTEAFF
CDR3nt: TGTGCCAGCAATGGACAGGAGATGAACACTGAAGCTTTCTTT

len: 16
j_gene: TRBJ2-2
d_gene: NA
abundance: NA
v_gene: TRBV5-1
CDR3aa: CASSYNTGTGDGELFF
CDR3nt: TGCGCCAGCAGCTATAACACCGGGACTGGGGACGGGGAGCTGTTTTTT

len: 15
j_gene: TRBJ2-1
d_gene: NA
abundance: NA
v_gene: TRBV21-1
CDR3aa: CASSQRYRGGNEQFF
CDR3nt: TGTGCCAGCAGCCAACGATACAGGGGTGGAAATGAGCAGTTCTTC

len: 11
j_gene: TRBJ1-1
d_gene: NA
abundance: few
v_gene: TRBV29-1
CDR3aa: CSGGVRAEAFF
CDR3nt: TGCAGCGGGGGGGTGCGGGCTGAAGCTTTCTTT

len: 19
j_gene: TRBJ2-1
d_gene: NA
abundance: many
v_gene: TRBV27
CDR3aa: CASSLSGVVGGTLYNEQFF
CDR3nt: TGTGCCAGCAGTTTATCGGGCGTGGTGGGGGGAACCCTCTACAATGAGCAGTTCTTC

len: 15
j_gene: TRBJ2-2
d_gene: NA
abundance: few
v_gene: TRBV12-3/TRBV12-4
CDR3aa: CASTPLGAGTGELFF
CDR3nt: TGTGCCAGCACCCCGTTGGGAGCGGGTACCGGGGAGCTGTTTTTT

len: 15
j_gene: TRBJ2-3
d_gene: NA
abundance: NA
v_gene: TRBV7-9
CDR3aa: CASSSFLGGTDTQYF
CDR3nt: TGTGCCAGCAGCTCATTTCTGGGGGGAACAGATACGCAGTATTTT

len: 12
j_gene: TRBJ2-5
d_gene: NA
abundance: NA
v_gene: TRBV30
CDR3aa: CAWSVHQETQYF
CDR3nt: TGTGCCTGGAGTGTACATCAAGAGACCCAGTACTTC

len: 17
j_gene: TRBJ2-2
d_gene: TRBD2
abundance: NA
v_gene: TRBV9
CDR3aa: CASSVRASGGHTGELFF
CDR3nt: TGTGCCAGCAGCGTAAGGGCTAGCGGGGGGCACACCGGGGAGCTGTTTTTT

len: 14
j_gene: TRBJ2-3
d_gene: NA
abundance: few
v_gene: TRBV5-6
CDR3aa: CASSLFFEPDTQYF
CDR3nt: TGTGCCAGCAGCTTGTTCTTCGAGCCAGATACGCAGTATTTT

len: 14
j_gene: TRBJ2-7
d_gene: NA
abundance: few
v_gene: TRBV5-1
CDR3aa: CASSGGFSSYEQYF
CDR3nt: TGCGCCAGCAGCGGCGGATTTAGCTCCTACGAGCAGTACTTC

len: 14
j_gene: TRBJ2-2
d_gene: NA
abundance: NA
v_gene: TRBV29-1
CDR3aa: CSVLPGANTGELFF
CDR3nt: TGCAGCGTTCTGCCAGGGGCCAACACCGGGGAGCTGTTTTTT

len: 14
j_gene: TRBJ2-5
d_gene: TRBD2
abundance: many
v_gene: TRBV20-1
CDR3aa: CSARDEAGAETQYF
CDR3nt: TGCAGTGCTAGAGATGAAGCGGGAGCAGAGACCCAGTACTTC

len: 15
j_gene: TRBJ2-1
d_gene: TRBD2
abundance: NA
v_gene: TRBV7-9
CDR3aa: CASSETSGTYNEQFF
CDR3nt: TGTGCCAGCAGCGAGACTAGCGGGACCTACAATGAGCAGTTCTTC

len: 14
j_gene: TRBJ1-1
d_gene: NA
abundance: few
v_gene: TRBV5-4
CDR3aa: CASSPGPSETEAFF
CDR3nt: TGTGCCAGCAGCCCGGGACCTAGTGAGACTGAAGCTTTCTTT

len: 13
j_gene: TRBJ1-2
d_gene: TRBD1
abundance: once
v_gene: TRBV12-3/TRBV12-4
CDR3aa: CASSLGTGVGYTF
CDR3nt: TGTGCCAGCAGTTTAGGGACAGGGGTCGGCTACACCTTC